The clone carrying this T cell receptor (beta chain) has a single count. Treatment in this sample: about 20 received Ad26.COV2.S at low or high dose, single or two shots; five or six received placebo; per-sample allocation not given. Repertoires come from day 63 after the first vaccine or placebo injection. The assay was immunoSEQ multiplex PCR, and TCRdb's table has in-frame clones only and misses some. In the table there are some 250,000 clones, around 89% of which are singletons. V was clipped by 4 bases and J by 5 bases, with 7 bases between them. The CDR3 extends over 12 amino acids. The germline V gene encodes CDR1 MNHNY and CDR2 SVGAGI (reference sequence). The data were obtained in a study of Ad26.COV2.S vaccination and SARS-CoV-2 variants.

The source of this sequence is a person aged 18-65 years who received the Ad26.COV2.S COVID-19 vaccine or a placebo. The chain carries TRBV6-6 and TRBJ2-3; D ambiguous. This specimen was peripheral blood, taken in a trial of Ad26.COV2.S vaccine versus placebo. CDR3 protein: CASSLGVDTQYF. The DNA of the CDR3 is TGTGCCAGCAGTTTAGGAGTAGATACGCAGTATTTT.